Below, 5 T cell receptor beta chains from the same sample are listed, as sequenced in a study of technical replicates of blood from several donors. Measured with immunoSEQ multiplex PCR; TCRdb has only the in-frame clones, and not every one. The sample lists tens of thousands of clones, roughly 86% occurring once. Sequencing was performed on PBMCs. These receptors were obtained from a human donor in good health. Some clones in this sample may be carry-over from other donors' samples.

The CDR3 sequence: CASSASGGFYEQYF. DNA of the CDR3: TGCGCCAGCAGTGCTAGCGGGGGTTTTTACGAGCAGTACTTC. The chain joins TRBV10-2 to TRBJ2-7, with 10 nucleotides matching TRBD2. CDR3 length: 14 residues. After removal of 4 bases from V and 4 bases from J, the junction contained 4 bases not matched to a gene. The germline V gene has CDR1 WSHSY and CDR2 SAAADI.

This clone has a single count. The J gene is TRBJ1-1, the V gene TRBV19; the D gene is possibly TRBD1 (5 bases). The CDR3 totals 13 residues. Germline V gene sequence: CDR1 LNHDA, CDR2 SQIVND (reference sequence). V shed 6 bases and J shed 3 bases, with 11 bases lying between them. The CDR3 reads CASSWGGDTEAFF. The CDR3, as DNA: TGTGCCAGTAGCTGGGGGGGGGACACTGAAGCTTTCTTT.

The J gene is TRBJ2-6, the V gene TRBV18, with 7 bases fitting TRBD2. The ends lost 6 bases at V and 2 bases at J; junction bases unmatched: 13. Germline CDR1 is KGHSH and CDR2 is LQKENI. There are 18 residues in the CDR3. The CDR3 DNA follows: TGTGCCAGCTCGCCCCCGAGGAGCGGGAAGACTGGGGCCAACGTCCTGACTTTC. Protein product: CASSPPRSGKTGANVLTF.

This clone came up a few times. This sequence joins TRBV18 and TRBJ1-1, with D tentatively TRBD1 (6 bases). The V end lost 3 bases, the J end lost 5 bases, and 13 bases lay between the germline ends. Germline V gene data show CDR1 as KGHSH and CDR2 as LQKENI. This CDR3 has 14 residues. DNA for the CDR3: TGTGCCAGCTCACCGGGAGGGGGTGGAACTGAAGCTTTCTTT. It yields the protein CASSPGGGGTEAFF.

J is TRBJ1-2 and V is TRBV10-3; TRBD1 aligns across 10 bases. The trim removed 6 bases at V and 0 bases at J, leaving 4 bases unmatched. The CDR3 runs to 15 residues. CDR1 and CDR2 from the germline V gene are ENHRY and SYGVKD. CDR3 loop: CAIRDRGGANYGYTF. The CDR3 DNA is TGTGCCATCAGGGACAGGGGGGGAGCTAACTATGGCTACACCTTC.